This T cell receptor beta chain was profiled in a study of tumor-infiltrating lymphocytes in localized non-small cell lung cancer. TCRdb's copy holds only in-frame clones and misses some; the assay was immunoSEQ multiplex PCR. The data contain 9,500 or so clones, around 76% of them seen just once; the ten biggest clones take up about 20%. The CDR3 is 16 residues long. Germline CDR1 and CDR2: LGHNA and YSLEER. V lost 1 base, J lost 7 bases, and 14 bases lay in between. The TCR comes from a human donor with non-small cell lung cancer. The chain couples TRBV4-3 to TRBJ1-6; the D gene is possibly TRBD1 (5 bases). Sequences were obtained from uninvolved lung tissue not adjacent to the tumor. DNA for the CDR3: TGCGCCAGCAGCCAAGTCAGGGTCCTTCGCAATTCACCCCTCCACTTT. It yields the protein CASSQVRVLRNSPLHF.